This T cell receptor beta chain emerged from a study of shared clonotypes between healthy human individuals. This clone was counted between two and nine times. Naive CD8 cells lacked CD45RO and underwent positive selection for CCR7, leaving out terminally differentiated effector memory CD45RA+ cells. Germline V gene data show CDR1 as LNHDA and CDR2 as SQIVND (reference sequence). The CDR3 loop spans 13 amino acids. V lost 9 bases and J 1 base, leaving 13 bases between the germline ends. Produced via immunoSEQ multiplex PCR; TCRdb's table is partial and in-frame only. The table includes a few hundred thousand clones, 95% to 96% detected once.

The V call is TRBV19, the J call TRBJ2-7; D uncertain. The sequence was obtained from a woman in her twenties or thirties in good health. The sample consisted of naive CD8+ T cells sorted from blood. The DNA of the CDR3 is TGTGCCAGCGCGGACCCTCAGTCCTACGAGCAGTACTTC. Its protein product is CASADPQSYEQYF.